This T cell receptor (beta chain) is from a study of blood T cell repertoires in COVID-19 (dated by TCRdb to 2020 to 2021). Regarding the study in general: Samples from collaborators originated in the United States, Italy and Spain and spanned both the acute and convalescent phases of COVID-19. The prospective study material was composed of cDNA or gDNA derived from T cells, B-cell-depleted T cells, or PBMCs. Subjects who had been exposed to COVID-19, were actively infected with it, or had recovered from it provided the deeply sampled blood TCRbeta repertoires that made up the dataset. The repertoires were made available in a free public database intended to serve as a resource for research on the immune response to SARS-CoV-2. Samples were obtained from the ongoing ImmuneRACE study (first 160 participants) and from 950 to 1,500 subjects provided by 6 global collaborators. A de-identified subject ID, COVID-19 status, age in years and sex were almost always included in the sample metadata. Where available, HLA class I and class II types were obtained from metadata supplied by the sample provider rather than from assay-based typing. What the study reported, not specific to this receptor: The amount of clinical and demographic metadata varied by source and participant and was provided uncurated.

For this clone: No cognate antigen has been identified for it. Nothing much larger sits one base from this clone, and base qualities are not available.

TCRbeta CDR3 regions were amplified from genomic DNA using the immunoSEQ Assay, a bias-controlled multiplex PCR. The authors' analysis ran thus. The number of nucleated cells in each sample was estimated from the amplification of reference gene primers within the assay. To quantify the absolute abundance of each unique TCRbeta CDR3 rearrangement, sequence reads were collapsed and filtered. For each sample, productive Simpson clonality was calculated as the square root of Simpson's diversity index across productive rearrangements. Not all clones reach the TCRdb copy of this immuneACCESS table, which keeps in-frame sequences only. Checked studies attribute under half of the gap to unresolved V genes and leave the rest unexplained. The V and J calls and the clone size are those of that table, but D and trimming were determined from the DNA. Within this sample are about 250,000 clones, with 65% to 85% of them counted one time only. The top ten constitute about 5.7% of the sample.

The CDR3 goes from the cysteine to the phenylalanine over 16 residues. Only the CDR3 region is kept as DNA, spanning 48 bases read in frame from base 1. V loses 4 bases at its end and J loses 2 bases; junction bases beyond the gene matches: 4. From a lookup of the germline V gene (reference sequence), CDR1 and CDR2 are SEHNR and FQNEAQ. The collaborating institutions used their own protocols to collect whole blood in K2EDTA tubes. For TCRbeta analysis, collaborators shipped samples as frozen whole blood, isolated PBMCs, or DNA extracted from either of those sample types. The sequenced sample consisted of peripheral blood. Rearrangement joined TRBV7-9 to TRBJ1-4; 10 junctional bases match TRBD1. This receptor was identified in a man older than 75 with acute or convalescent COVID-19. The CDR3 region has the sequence CASSSGQGYTNEKLFF. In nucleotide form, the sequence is TGTGCCAGCAGCTCGGGACAGGGGTATACTAATGAAAAACTGTTTTTT.